The T cell receptor beta chain under discussion was sequenced for a study of T cell responses to AZD1222 COVID-19 vaccine. Study-level findings and limits: The study identified only five or six AZD1222 recipients as seropositive at baseline. Across the whole spike, CD4 TCRs peaked at regions 160-218 and 743-854. Reportedly, close to half of spike-specific TCRs are directed against unmutated variant regions.

The table came from immunoSEQ multiplex PCR; TCRdb's copy has only in-frame clones and leaves some out. The profile shows roughly 140,000 clones, about nine tenths of them singletons. The table lists this clone with a few counts. Its antigen is as yet unknown. The specimen comprised peripheral blood, sampled 28 days after the second AZD1222 dose. The receptor was derived from an adult who received the AZD1222 COVID-19 vaccine.

CDR3 nucleotides: TGTGCCAGCAGTTCCCTCGTAACTAATGAAAAACTGTTTTTT. It codes for CASSSLVTNEKLFF. The chain links TRBV6-5 to TRBJ1-4; D gene unclear. Germline V gene sequence: CDR1 MNHEY, CDR2 SVGAGI. The CDR3 runs 14 residues. V was cut by 4 bases and J by 1 base, with 7 bases left in between.